This section outlines one TCR beta chain sequence together with its context. The antigen is undetermined. The data derive from a study of shared clonotypes between healthy human individuals. Study-level findings and limits: Generation probabilities of non-shared clonotypes were lower (relative to those shared by all four donors).

Sequenced by immunoSEQ multiplex PCR; TCRdb stores in-frame clones only, minus some. The sample has more than 600,000 clones, 92% seen once. CD8 cells classed as naive were CD45RO-negative and positively selected for CCR7, excluding terminally differentiated effector memory CD45RA+ cells. The CDR3 consists of 16 residues. V shed 0 bases and J 6 bases; nucleotides not matched to a gene: 13. Per germline, CDR1 GTSNPN and CDR2 SVGIG (reference sequence). V is TRBV30 and J is TRBJ2-7; 8 bases agree with TRBD2. The clonotype comes from a man aged 25-45 years in good health. Sequencing was done on a sample of naive CD8+ T cells sorted from blood. CDR3 nucleotides: TGTGCCTGGAGTGTACGGGAGGGAGGGCCTCGGGGCGAGCAGTACTTC. Protein sequence: CAWSVREGGPRGEQYF.